These 31 T cell receptor beta chains were sequenced from one sample in a study of blood T cell repertoires in COVID-19. Using immunoSEQ multiplex PCR, the repertoire was profiled, and TCRdb retains in-frame clones only, with some absent. The table records 200,000 to 300,000 clones, 80% to 95% of them present only once. Specimen: peripheral blood. The source is a man aged 25-45 years with COVID-19, enrolled during active disease.

This sequence joins TRBV4-2 and TRBJ1-3; perhaps TRBD1 as D (5 bases). Trimming cost V 1 base and J 6 bases, with 10 bases left between them. Germline CDR1 and CDR2: LGHNA and YNFKEQ. This CDR3 is built from 14 residues. The CDR3 sequence: CASSQGGAENTIYF. Here the CDR3 DNA reads TGTGCCAGCAGCCAAGGGGGCGCAGAAAACACCATATATTTT.

The rearrangement joins TRBV7-9 to TRBJ1-1, with D unclear. CDR3 length: 14 residues. Looked up from germline, CDR1 is SEHNR and CDR2 is FQNEAQ (reference sequence). Trimming cost V 4 bases and J 5 bases, with 14 bases left between them. DNA of the CDR3: TGTGCCAGCAGCTGGGATTCGGGGAGAACTGAAGCTTTCTTT. Encoded protein: CASSWDSGRTEAFF.

The table lists this clone with a few counts. This sequence joins TRBV12-5 and TRBJ2-4; no definite D call. V was cut by 5 bases and J by 7 bases, with 15 bases left in between. Per the germline V gene, CDR1 is LGHNT and CDR2 is FRNRAP. There are 14 residues in the CDR3. The CDR3 spells CASGAPLGRNIQYF. The CDR3 DNA reads TGTGCTAGTGGTGCACCTCTAGGTCGGAACATTCAGTACTTC.

The chain joins TRBV19 to TRBJ1-1; D remains ambiguous. The germline CDR1 and CDR2 sequences are LNHDA and SQIVND (reference sequence). The CDR3 extends over 13 amino acids. Trimming removed 3 bases at V and 8 bases at J, with 13 bases between. The CDR3 region has the DNA TGTGCCAGTAGTATGATCGGTAATACCGAAGCTTTCTTT. It yields the protein CASSMIGNTEAFF.

The genes are TRBV3-1 (or the pseudogene TRBV3-2) and TRBJ2-1; TRBD2 matches 15 bases. V gave up 3 bases and J gave up 9 bases; unmatched junction bases: 3. Germline V gene lookup returns CDR1 LGHDT and CDR2 YNNKEL (reference sequence). This CDR3 has 15 residues. CDR3 amino acids: CASSQGLAGGGEQFF. The DNA for the CDR3 is TGTGCCAGCAGCCAGGGACTAGCGGGGGGAGGTGAGCAGTTCTTC.

The chain links TRBV6-1 to TRBJ1-3; no reliable D call. Trimming removed 0 bases from V and 3 bases from J, with 15 bases in between. Germline loops: CDR1 MNHNS, CDR2 SASEGT. The CDR3 sequence is 17 residues long. The CDR3 protein is CASSEAQGGLYGNTIYF. The CDR3 DNA sequence: TGTGCCAGCAGTGAAGCTCAAGGAGGCCTATATGGAAACACCATATATTTT.

This chain connects TRBV19 to TRBJ1-5; TRBD1 agrees at 7 bases. V gave up 2 bases and J gave up 2 bases; unmatched junction bases: 0. The CDR3 consists of 14 residues. CDR1 and CDR2 from the germline V gene are LNHDA and SQIVND (reference sequence). This CDR3 reads CASSITGGNQPQHF. Written as DNA, the CDR3 is TGTGCCAGTAGTATAACAGGGGGCAATCAGCCCCAGCATTTT.

The CDR3 bases are TGTGCCAGCAGCTTGGCTTTGGCGGGGGGGCCGTGGAATGAGCAGTTCTTC. It is translated as CASSLALAGGPWNEQFF. This rearrangement joins TRBV5-4 to TRBJ2-1, with 9 positions matching TRBD2. CDR1 SGHNT and CDR2 YYREEE come from the germline V gene (reference sequence). There are 17 residues in the CDR3. Germline trimming cut 0 bases from V and 7 bases from J; bases unmatched to any gene: 11.

The genes are TRBV3-1 (or the pseudogene TRBV3-2) and TRBJ2-5; 8 nucleotides agree with TRBD1. The CDR3 runs to 16 residues. V lost 4 bases, J lost 1 base, and 8 bases stayed unmatched. Germline V gene data show CDR1 as LGHDT and CDR2 as YNNKEL (reference sequence). The CDR3 sequence is CASSRATGAPQETQYF. In DNA, the CDR3 is TGTGCCAGCAGCCGGGCGACAGGGGCACCCCAAGAGACCCAGTACTTC.

This chain links TRBV28 with TRBJ1-5; TRBD1 matches at 12 bases. V lost 5 bases to trimming and J lost 7 bases; unmatched junction nucleotides: 12. This CDR3 spans 17 amino acids. The germline V gene has CDR1 MDHEN and CDR2 SYDVKM. DNA for the CDR3: TGTGCCAGCAGTAAAGGGGACAGGGGGCGTCTTTGGCAGCCCCAGCATTTT. It encodes CASSKGDRGRLWQPQHF.

This chain connects TRBV27 to TRBJ2-2, with 7 bases that match TRBD2. Germline CDR1 is MNHEY and CDR2 is SMNVEV (reference sequence). This CDR3 is built from 17 residues. The V segment lost 4 bases and the J segment 0 bases; nucleotides outside the gene matches: 8. The CDR3 region is CASSSSSGGPNTGELFF. The CDR3 DNA reads as TGTGCCAGCAGTTCAAGTTCGGGGGGACCGAACACCGGGGAGCTGTTTTTT.

DNA for the CDR3: TGCGCCAGCAGCTTGGGTAGTGTACGGGACACTGAAGCTTTCTTT. Translation: CASSLGSVRDTEAFF. The chain is built from TRBV5-1 and TRBJ1-1; D ambiguous. The germline gives CDR1 SGHRS, CDR2 YFSETQ. The CDR3 consists of 15 residues. Trimming took 0 bases from V and 3 from J, leaving 12 bases between them. Supplemented by reference TRBV5-1 and TRBJ1-1, the full variable domain reads KAGVTQTPRYLIKTRGQQVTLSCSPISGHRSVSWYQQTPGQGLQFLFEYFSETQRNKGNFPGRFSGRQFSNSRSEMNVSTLELGDSALYLCASSLGSVRDTEAFFGQGTRLTVV.

The J gene is TRBJ2-1, the V gene TRBV19; TRBD2 might be the D (7 bases). V shed 2 bases and J shed 0 bases, with 8 bases lying between them. The CDR3 spans 15 residues. From germline, CDR1 is LNHDA and CDR2 SQIVND (reference sequence). As DNA, the CDR3 is TGTGCCAGTAGTATACGGGGGGCCTCCTACAATGAGCAGTTCTTC. Its protein product is CASSIRGASYNEQFF.

The rearrangement joins TRBV2 to TRBJ1-1; 8 bases line up with TRBD1. Per germline, CDR1 SNHLY and CDR2 FYNNEI. Losses at the gene ends were 6 bases for V and 0 bases for J; bases not matched to a gene: 6. This CDR3 has 15 amino acids. The chain's CDR3 is CASRRQTGVNTEAFF. CDR3 in DNA: TGTGCCAGCAGGAGACAGACAGGGGTGAACACTGAAGCTTTCTTT.

V and J are TRBV19 and TRBJ2-1; possibly TRBD1 for D (6 bases). Germline lookup yields CDR1 LNHDA and CDR2 SQIVND (reference sequence). This CDR3 spans 17 amino acids. V lost 7 bases to trimming and J lost 3 bases, with 22 bases between them. CDR3 sequence: CASTPSIVGTNYNEQFF. CDR3 in DNA: TGTGCCAGTACTCCCAGTATAGTAGGGACAAACTACAATGAGCAGTTCTTC.

This chain uses TRBV5-3 with TRBJ2-7; D is perhaps TRBD1 (5 bases). TRBV5-3 is an ORF; its function is uncertain. The length of the CDR3 is 13 residues. The V end was cut by 9 bases, the J end by 4 bases, with 17 bases between. The chain's CDR3 is CAKISTGQYEQYF. DNA for the CDR3: TGTGCCAAAATTAGCACAGGTCAGTACGAGCAGTACTTC.

The chain employs TRBV12-3 or TRBV12-4 and TRBJ1-4, with a tentative D call TRBD1 (5 bases). Trimming took off 7 bases at V and 7 bases at J, with 13 bases between the two ends. The CDR3 loop spans 13 amino acids. The CDR3 is CASTLGGGEKLFF. Here the CDR3 DNA reads TGTGCCAGCACGCTCGGGGGGGGTGAAAAACTGTTTTTT.

The rearrangement links TRBV2 to TRBJ1-2; D is unclear. The CDR3 is made up of 11 amino acids. Trimming removed 8 bases at V and 2 bases at J, with 6 bases between. Per the germline V gene, CDR1 is SNHLY and CDR2 is FYNNEI. The CDR3 reads CASAANYGYTF. The DNA of the CDR3 is TGTGCCAGCGCGGCCAACTATGGCTACACCTTC.

This clone was counted a few times. The V gene is TRBV4-2, the J gene TRBJ1-4; D is undetermined. The CDR3 runs 14 residues. Trimming shortened V by 1 base and J by 5 bases, and 8 bases separated the two germline ends. CDR1 is LGHNA, CDR2 YNFKEQ, per germline. The chain's CDR3 is CASSQGLANEKLFF. The CDR3 nucleotides are TGTGCCAGCAGCCAAGGGTTGGCCAATGAAAAACTGTTTTTT.

The chain joins TRBV18 to TRBJ1-1; D ambiguous. The length of the CDR3 is 13 residues. V shed 3 bases and J shed 0 bases, with 5 bases lying between them. CDR1 is KGHSH and CDR2 is LQKENI in the germline V gene. DNA for the CDR3: TGTGCCAGCTCACCCAAAATGAACACTGAAGCTTTCTTT. Protein sequence: CASSPKMNTEAFF.

As for this clone: At one of its ends the junction is not consistent with the germline gene, which may arise from a read error. The chain links TRBV28 to TRBJ2-1; maybe TRBD1 (6 bases). CDR3 length: 12 residues. From germline, CDR1 is MDHEN and CDR2 SYDVKM. The CDR3 sequence: CASSSLQGMVVF. DNA for the CDR3: TGTGCCAGCAGTTCCCTACAGGGAATGGTGGTCTTC.

The V and J genes are TRBV5-1 and TRBJ1-2; D perhaps matches TRBD1 (6 bases). V gave up 6 bases and J gave up 9 bases, with 12 bases separating them. Per the germline V gene, CDR1 is SGHRS and CDR2 is YFSETQ. The CDR3 spans 11 residues. The CDR3 DNA sequence: TGCGCCAGCACCGAGGACAGTCGCTACACCTTC. This translates into CASTEDSRYTF.

J is TRBJ1-1 and V is TRBV5-1; D is possibly TRBD1 (6 bases). V lost 2 bases and J 4 bases, leaving 15 bases between the germline ends. The CDR3 covers 15 residues. In germline, CDR1 is SGHRS, CDR2 YFSETQ. CDR3 sequence reads: CASSFHPQGGTEAFF. The CDR3 nucleotides are TGCGCCAGCAGCTTTCACCCACAGGGCGGCACTGAAGCTTTCTTT.

This sequence joins TRBV10-3 and TRBJ1-1; 8 bases align to TRBD1. The CDR3 has 14 amino acids. In germline, CDR1 is ENHRY, CDR2 SYGVKD. V shed 7 bases, J shed 4 bases, and the junction held 8 bases outside the gene matches. CDR3 loop: CAITRQGYSTEAFF. The CDR3 DNA follows: TGTGCCATCACCCGACAGGGGTACAGCACTGAAGCTTTCTTT.

The chain recombines TRBV19 with TRBJ1-5; D remains unclear. The V gene lost 2 bases and the J gene lost 0 bases, with 5 bases spanning the gap. CDR1 and CDR2 (germline): LNHDA, SQIVND (reference sequence). CDR3 length equals 14 residues. CDR3: CASSILISNQPQHF. The DNA of the CDR3 is TGTGCCAGTAGTATACTAATTAGCAATCAGCCCCAGCATTTT.

The rearrangement links TRBV6-5 to TRBJ2-5; the match to TRBD1 covers 7 bases. Trimming cost V 6 bases and J 5 bases; bases outside gene matches: 9. Germline CDR1 and CDR2: MNHEY and SVGAGI. The CDR3 is 14 amino acids. In DNA, the CDR3 is TGTGCCAGCAGCCTGGGACCCAGGGGGGAGACCCAGTACTTC. This codes for CASSLGPRGETQYF.

The chain employs TRBV6-5 and TRBJ1-4; TRBD1 is a possible D gene (6 bases). V lost 5 bases and J 4 bases, leaving 8 bases between the germline ends. CDR1 and CDR2 from the germline V gene are MNHEY and SVGAGI. The CDR3 is made up of 13 amino acids. The CDR3 sequence is CASSRDNNEKLFF. The CDR3 coding sequence is TGTGCCAGCAGTAGGGACAATAATGAAAAACTGTTTTTT.

This chain connects TRBV9 to TRBJ2-5, with D tentatively TRBD1 (5 bases). V gave up 0 bases and J gave up 5 bases, with 14 bases separating them. This CDR3 has 15 residues. Germline V gene sequence: CDR1 SGDLS, CDR2 YYNGEE. The CDR3 here is CASSVDGATRETQYF. Here the CDR3 DNA reads TGTGCCAGCAGCGTAGATGGGGCAACAAGGGAGACCCAGTACTTC.

The chain has TRBV6-5 and TRBJ1-1; D is unresolved. Trimming cost V 2 bases and J 1 base, with 5 bases left between them. The CDR3 is 13 residues long. Germline loops: CDR1 MNHEY, CDR2 SVGAGI. The CDR3 protein is CASSYGPNTEAFF. CDR3 DNA: TGTGCCAGCAGTTACGGGCCGAACACTGAAGCTTTCTTT.

The V and J genes are TRBV10-3 and TRBJ1-5, with D perhaps matching TRBD1 (5 bases). Germline values: CDR1 ENHRY, CDR2 SYGVKD. The length of the CDR3 is 15 residues. The V end was cut by 8 bases, the J end by 1 base, with 15 bases between. The CDR3 here is CAIGPGGGSNQPQHF. The CDR3, as DNA: TGTGCCATCGGCCCTGGGGGGGGAAGCAATCAGCCCCAGCATTTT.

This clone was observed a handful of times. The chain recombines TRBV11-2 with TRBJ1-1; D is possibly TRBD1 (5 bases). The CDR3 extends over 15 amino acids. Trimming stripped 5 bases from V and 2 bases from J, with 15 bases between. CDR1 SGHAT and CDR2 FQNNGV come from the germline V gene. The CDR3 region has the DNA TGTGCCAGCAGCGGAAGACGGGGGAGAAACACTGAAGCTTTCTTT. This encodes CASSGRRGRNTEAFF.